The clone carrying this T cell receptor beta chain has a count of ten or more. The TCR beta CDR3 regions underwent amplification from RNA transcripts. Following a first-round RT-PCR that used HTBI primers, a second-round multiplex PCR was carried out. Each CDR3 protein is one row after TCRdb ran MiXCR on the multiplex PCR reads. The sample carries fewer than 650,000 distinct CDR3 sequences, approximately 21% recorded once. The source of the sample is a study of Graves' ophthalmopathy and Graves' hyperthyroidism. V shed 1 base and J 4 bases; nucleotides not matched to a gene: 4. This CDR3 is built from 15 residues. CDR1 is LNHNV, CDR2 YYDKDF, per germline (reference sequence). The authors defined stable hyperthyroidism as no ophthalmopathy within 18 months of follow-up. Only newly diagnosed hyperthyroidism patients aged 18 to 65, with under 2 months' duration, were enrolled. Clinical symptoms, serum thyroxine, TRAb, thyroid ultrasound and orbital computed tomography formed the basis of diagnosis.

The chain is built from TRBV15 and TRBJ1-2, with TRBD1 identical over 9 bases. This clonotype was obtained from a woman in her late teens or twenties with stable Graves' hyperthyroidism. Some clones in this sample may be carry-over from other donors' samples. The sequenced sample was peripheral blood. CDR3 protein: CATSRGQGDSYGYTF. In DNA form, the CDR3 reads TGTGCCACCAGCAGAGGACAGGGGGACAGCTATGGCTACACCTTC.